The 5 T cell receptor beta chains given below trace back to one sample, sequenced in a study of T-cell memory formation after mild COVID-19 (dated by TCRdb to the early 2020s). Library generation was performed with 5' RACE. The sequencer listed for this sample is Illumina NovaSeq 6000. TCRdb applied fastp at Q25 and MiXCR to the public reads, then kept only in-frame beta chains. CDR3 protein duplicates are merged, each entry listing the most common genes and DNA. Here the sample has over 350,000 distinct CDR3 sequences; approximately 15% occur a single time. The top ten hold roughly 21% of the sample. The sample taken for sequencing was PBMCs or a T cell subset sorted from them (not recorded which). The receptors originated from a man aged 18 to 29 who had mild COVID-19 (a few samples of this study predate the infection). The sample titles of this study are shuffled in the database, so cell type and time point are left out; the donor was told from shared clones.

V gene TRBV5-1 combines with J gene TRBJ1-5, with TRBD1 matching 7 bases. The germline V gene has CDR1 SGHRS and CDR2 YFSETQ. There are 15 residues in the CDR3. J gave up 5 bases and V 0 bases, and 5 bases lay outside the gene matches. CDR3 DNA sequence: TGCGCCAGCAGCTTGGCCGGGACAGATTATCAGCCCCAGCATTTT. Encoded protein: CASSLAGTDYQPQHF.

This clonotype showed up many times. The chain couples TRBV5-5 to TRBJ2-3; tentatively, D is TRBD1 (5 bases). Germline V lookup: CDR1 SGHKS, CDR2 YYEKEE (reference sequence). This CDR3 spans 16 amino acids. Trimming cost V 5 bases and J 4 bases, with 20 bases left between them. The CDR3 DNA reads as TGTGCCAGCAGGAGCCGTAACAGGCTCTTACCAGATACGCAGTATTTT. It yields the protein CASRSRNRLLPDTQYF.

This clonotype was observed a handful of times. The chain employs TRBV7-2 and TRBJ1-1, with TRBD1 matching 7 bases. J was trimmed by 8 bases and V by 5 bases; bases with no gene match: 8. The CDR3 contains 13 residues. CDR1 is SGHTA, CDR2 FQGNSA, per germline. CDR3 sequence reads: CASSMKQGMEAFF. The DNA of the CDR3 is TGTGCCAGCAGCATGAAACAGGGGATGGAAGCTTTCTTT.

This clonotype was detected a few times. The V and J genes are TRBV29-1 and TRBJ1-1; D gene uncertain. From germline, CDR1 is SQVTM and CDR2 ANQGSEA. V was shortened by 0 bases and J by 3 bases, with 11 bases between the two germline ends. The CDR3 sequence is 14 residues long. In DNA, the CDR3 is TGCAGCGTTGAAGATAACCGACCGGACACTGAAGCTTTCTTT. Encoded protein: CSVEDNRPDTEAFF. Filled out from reference TRBV29-1 and TRBJ1-1, the complete variable domain reads SAVISQKPSRDICQRGTSLTIQCQVDSQVTMMFWYRQQPGQSLTLIATANQGSEATYESGFVIDKFPISRPNLTFSTLTVSNMSPEDSSIYLCSVEDNRPDTEAFFGQGTRLTVV.

This CDR3 is CASSAPTGVGYTF. For the CDR3, the DNA is TGTGCCAGCAGCGCGCCGACAGGGGTCGGCTACACCTTC. This chain uses TRBV7-2 with TRBJ1-2; 8 positions match TRBD1. The CDR3 is 13 amino acids. Germline assignment: CDR1 SGHTA and CDR2 FQGNSA. Germline trimming cut 5 bases from V and 8 bases from J; bases unmatched to any gene: 7.